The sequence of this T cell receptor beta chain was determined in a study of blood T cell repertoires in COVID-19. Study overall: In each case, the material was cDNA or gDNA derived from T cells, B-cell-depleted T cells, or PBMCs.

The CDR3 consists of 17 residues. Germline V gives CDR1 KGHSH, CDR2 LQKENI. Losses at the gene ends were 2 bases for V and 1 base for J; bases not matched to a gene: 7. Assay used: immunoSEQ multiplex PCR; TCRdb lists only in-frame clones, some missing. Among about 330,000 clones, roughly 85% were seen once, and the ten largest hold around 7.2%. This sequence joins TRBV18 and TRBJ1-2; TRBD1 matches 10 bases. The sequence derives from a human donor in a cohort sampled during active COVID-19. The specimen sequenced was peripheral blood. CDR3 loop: CASSPDGQGGSNYGYTF. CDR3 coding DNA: TGTGCCAGCTCACCAGATGGACAGGGGGGGAGTAACTATGGCTACACCTTC.